This is a list of T cell receptor beta chains from one sample in a study of blood T cell repertoires in COVID-19. Sequencing used immunoSEQ multiplex PCR; TCRdb keeps in-frame clones, though not all of them. The sample lists under 200,000 clones, 60% to 80% occurring once. Sequenced sample: peripheral blood. These receptors were collected from a man in his 70s with acute or convalescent COVID-19. Both conserved end residues are part of each CDR3. A D gene is named only where the DNA matches it firmly. The size field is filled for only some rows; it gives once, few, many or a size class.

D gene,clone size,V gene,CDR3 protein
TRBD2,.,TRBV24-1,CATSDASGTYTDTQYF
.,.,TRBV7-8,CASSKPPRGELFF
TRBD2,.,TRBV27,CASSSGTSGVSSYNEQFF
TRBD1,few,TRBV5-5,CASSLAGGDRYNSPLHF
.,.,TRBV19,CASSMAGLGGNTEAFF
TRBD2,.,TRBV7-2,CASSLFAGAYEQYF
.,.,TRBV24-1,CATSDIPGHQMNTEAFF
.,.,TRBV18,CASSPSLLYEQYF
.,.,TRBV7-2,CASSGRDYNEQFF
.,.,TRBV19,CATHPGQGYEQYF
.,.,TRBV5-1,CASSLALASRGNEQFF
.,.,TRBV18,CASSPPSRASTDTQYF
.,.,TRBV3-1/TRBV3-2,CASSQVQGTGELFF
.,.,TRBV10-3,CASQFGLLTDTQYF
TRBD1,.,TRBV7-9,CASSFRQGEGYTF
TRBD1,.,TRBV6-5,CASSYRDSSREKLFF
.,.,TRBV5-5,CASSFAGDTEAFF
.,.,TRBV6-5,CASSYSRGRTHYGYTF
TRBD1,.,TRBV5-1,CASSLTGIGDEKLFF
.,.,TRBV18,CASSRNRNTEAFF
.,few,TRBV7-2,CASSLATGLNTEAFF
TRBD1,.,TRBV9,CASSVSSGQGTNEKLFF
TRBD1,once,TRBV6-5,CASNWDSSYNSPLHF
TRBD1,.,TRBV7-2,CASSRPPGQGYNEQFF
TRBD1,.,TRBV11-2,CASREGATRGYTF
.,.,TRBV5-1,CASSGLGVAGYTF
TRBD2,.,TRBV19,CASSIEASGRIYNEQFF
.,.,TRBV5-4,CASSLALTGYGYTF
.,.,TRBV5-4,CASSKGAMAYEQYF
.,.,TRBV19,CASSALAGTTDTQYF
.,.,TRBV24-1,CATSEGLYGYTF
.,many,TRBV13,CASSLRDNQETQYF
.,.,TRBV6-2/TRBV6-3,CASSYSVESNQPQHF
TRBD1,.,TRBV10-3,CAIRPGQGAEDTEAFF
TRBD1,.,TRBV5-1,CASSPGQGGTGELFF
TRBD2,.,TRBV28,CASSDGTSGFRGGEQFF
TRBD1,.,TRBV10-3,CAISEGLGTGSYNEQFF
TRBD2,.,TRBV11-2,CASSLAGGSQETQYF
.,.,TRBV7-3,CAPPGLCSYEQYF
.,.,TRBV12-3/TRBV12-4,CASSLRWNTEAFF
.,.,TRBV27,CASRPPGLREKLFF